A selection of T cell receptor beta chains follows, all from one sample in a study of blood T cell repertoires in COVID-19. Some clones are missing from TCRdb's copy, which holds only in-frame ones; the method was immunoSEQ multiplex PCR. Of about 240,000 clones listed, 85% are singletons. Sequenced: peripheral blood. These receptors were obtained from a woman aged 55-70 years with active or convalescent COVID-19. CDR3s include the opening cysteine and the closing phenylalanine or tryptophan. The D gene is left open where the match is weak. Clone size appears in some rows only: once, few, many, or a class for an expanded clone.

TRBD2 TRBJ2-7 TRBV30 NA TGTGCCTGGAAGGGAGGGTTTGGGCTAGGGCAGTACTTC CAWKGGFGLGQYF
NA TRBJ2-1 TRBV10-2 NA TGCGCCAGCAGTGATATGGGGTGGGTTGCGGGAACCTTCAATGAGCAGTTCTTC CASSDMGWVAGTFNEQFF
TRBD1 TRBJ2-7 TRBV19 NA TGTGCCAGTAGTATAGCCGGCAGGGGGTACGAGCAGTACTTC CASSIAGRGYEQYF
NA TRBJ1-2 TRBV14 NA TGTGCCAGCAGCCAAGGTCCCGGGTCATATGGCTACACCTTC CASSQGPGSYGYTF
TRBD2 TRBJ2-2 TRBV24-1 few TGTGCCACCAGTGAATCGGGACTAGCAGTCACCGGGGAGCTGTTTTTT CATSESGLAVTGELFF
TRBD1 TRBJ1-1 TRBV18 few TGTGCCAGCTCACCGACAGGGTTCCCGATGAACACTGAAGCTTTCTTT CASSPTGFPMNTEAFF
NA TRBJ2-3 TRBV11-2 NA TGTGCCAGCAGCTCGTGGGGGGCAGATACGCAGTATTTT CASSSWGADTQYF
TRBD2 TRBJ2-7 TRBV3-1/TRBV3-2 once TGTGCCAGCAGCCAAGAGGGACTAGGAATGGAGTACTTC CASSQEGLGMEYF
NA TRBJ2-1 TRBV19 NA TGTGCCAGTAGTATTAATTCCCCGCGTACCCCTTACAATGAGCAGTTCTTC CASSINSPRTPYNEQFF
TRBD1 TRBJ1-5 TRBV30 once TGTGCCTGGAGTCCGACAGGGGGCGGCGGTCAGCCCCAGCATTTT CAWSPTGGGGQPQHF
NA TRBJ1-6 TRBV11-2 NA TGTGCCAGCAGCGCGAGGGCGGTTAAAGATTCACCCCTCCACTTT CASSARAVKDSPLHF
NA TRBJ2-3 TRBV5-4 NA TGTGCCAGCAGCTTGGCGGGTATTCAAGATACGCAGTATTTT CASSLAGIQDTQYF
NA TRBJ1-6 TRBV18 NA TGTGCCAGCTCAGTGGACATACCGAGCTCCTATAATTCACCCCTCCACTTT CASSVDIPSSYNSPLHF
TRBD2 TRBJ2-1 TRBV27 NA TGTGCCAGCACACCGCCTCGAGGTACTAGCGGGAGGGTTGAGCAGTTCTTC CASTPPRGTSGRVEQFF
TRBD1 TRBJ2-2 TRBV7-7 NA TGTGCTAGCAGCTACCAGGGGGCTTTCGGCGGGGAGCTGTTTTTT CASSYQGAFGGELFF
NA TRBJ1-2 TRBV9 NA TGTGCCAGCAGCGAGGCCTCACAGGGCCGCAAGGGGGATGGCTACACCTTC CASSEASQGRKGDGYTF
TRBD2 TRBJ2-3 TRBV7-2 NA TGTGCCAGCAGCTCCACCGGACTAGCGGGAGGTCCTAGCACAGATACGCAGTATTTT CASSSTGLAGGPSTDTQYF
NA TRBJ2-2 TRBV19 NA TGTGCCAGTAGTATAGGAGTTTCCGGGGAGCTGTTTTTT CASSIGVSGELFF
TRBD1 TRBJ2-5 TRBV6-5 NA TGTGCCAGCGGGGACAGGAAAGAGACCCAGTACTTC CASGDRKETQYF
NA TRBJ2-5 TRBV29-1 few TGCAGCGCCCTATTAGACTTCCAAGAGACCCAGTACTTC CSALLDFQETQYF
NA TRBJ1-6 TRBV2 NA TGTGCCAGCAGTGAAGTTCGGAGATCACCCCTCCACTTT CASSEVRRSPLHF
TRBD2 TRBJ2-3 TRBV14 NA TGTGCCAGCAGCCCACTTAATAGCGGGAGGAACACAGATACGCAGTATTTT CASSPLNSGRNTDTQYF
NA TRBJ2-5 TRBV5-5 NA TGTGCCAGCAGCTTGGTTTATGAGACCCAGTACTTC CASSLVYETQYF
TRBD2 TRBJ2-1 TRBV28 once TGTGCCAGCAGTTTCCAGACTAGCGGGGGGACCCCTCAGTTCTTC CASSFQTSGGTPQFF
NA TRBJ2-7 TRBV2 NA TGTGCCAGCAGCCAGGACATTCTGTCCGAGCAGTACTTC CASSQDILSEQYF
NA TRBJ1-4 TRBV19 NA TGTGCCAGTAAACTCTCCCATAATGAAAAACTGTTTTTT CASKLSHNEKLFF
NA TRBJ1-1 TRBV11-2 NA TGTGCCAGCAGCTTAGGGGAGGCGACACACCTTAACACTGAAGCTTTCTTT CASSLGEATHLNTEAFF
NA TRBJ1-2 TRBV5-1 NA TGCGCCAGCAGCTTGGCCGGGTCATACGGCTACACCTTC CASSLAGSYGYTF
NA TRBJ2-7 TRBV6-5 NA TGTGCCTCCCGAAGGGGCCTAGTAGTCGACGAGCAGTACTTC CASRRGLVVDEQYF
TRBD1 TRBJ1-4 TRBV28 NA TGTGCCAGCAGGGACAGGTGGAGCTTGCGAGAAAAACTGTTTTTT CASRDRWSLREKLFF
TRBD1 TRBJ2-7 TRBV6-6 NA TGTGCCAGCAGACCAAGACAGGGGGGCAGGACCTACGAGCAGTACTTC CASRPRQGGRTYEQYF
NA TRBJ2-7 TRBV19 NA TGTGCCAGTAACCCGACACTGGGCTACGAGCAGTACTTC CASNPTLGYEQYF
NA TRBJ1-3 TRBV12-3/TRBV12-4 NA TGTGCCAGCAGTTTCCGTGGAAACACCATATATTTT CASSFRGNTIYF
TRBD1 TRBJ1-2 TRBV6-5 NA TGTGCCAGCAGCTGGGACAGGACAGACTATGGCTACACCTTC CASSWDRTDYGYTF
NA TRBJ2-2 TRBV5-1 NA TGCGCCAGCAGCCCCGGACAGAGTACCGGGGAGCTGTTTTTT CASSPGQSTGELFF
NA TRBJ2-5 TRBV30 NA TGTGCCTGGAGTCCTGGCCACCAAGAGACCCAGTACTTC CAWSPGHQETQYF
NA TRBJ2-2 TRBV5-1 few TGCGCCAGCAGCTTGAATTTTCAGAACACCGGGGAGCTGTTTTTT CASSLNFQNTGELFF
NA TRBJ2-3 TRBV7-3 NA TGTGCCAGCAGCTCCCGCGTTCAGGGGAGGGCAGATACGCAGTATTTT CASSSRVQGRADTQYF
TRBD2 TRBJ2-1 TRBV18 NA TGTGCCAGCTCATATAGCGGGGGGGACAATGAGCAGTTCTTC CASSYSGGDNEQFF
NA TRBJ2-1 TRBV5-1 once TGCGCCAGCAGCTTGGACCCGGTCTCCTACAATGAGCAGTTCTTC CASSLDPVSYNEQFF
NA TRBJ1-2 TRBV12-3/TRBV12-4 NA TGTGCCAGCAGTACGACTGTTTATGGCTACACCTTC CASSTTVYGYTF
NA TRBJ1-1 TRBV4-1 NA TGCGCCAGCAGCCAGATGCCGGGGGGGCGTCCCATGAACACTGAAGCTTTCTTT CASSQMPGGRPMNTEAFF
NA TRBJ1-4 TRBV7-9 NA TGTGCCAGCAGCGCAAACAGGAGAACTAATGAAAAACTGTTTTTT CASSANRRTNEKLFF